This T cell receptor beta chain was recovered during a study of blood T cell repertoires in COVID-19. On the study more broadly: Material from acute and convalescent COVID-19 was sourced from the United States, Italy and Spain.

Using immunoSEQ multiplex PCR, the repertoire was profiled, and TCRdb retains in-frame clones only, with some absent. The top ten clones hold about 4.4% of a sample with about 170,000 clones, around four fifths of them seen once. The germline V gene encodes CDR1 SGHAT and CDR2 FQNNGV. The ends were cut back, 11 bases at V and 7 bases at J, with 6 bases in the middle. The CDR3 runs 10 residues. Recovered status in Cohort 3 required two negative PCRs, clearance, or symptom resolution. The chain couples TRBV11-2 to TRBJ1-6; D ambiguous. This receptor was taken from a woman in her forties or fifties who had recovered from COVID-19. Input material: PBMCs or T cells enriched from blood (not recorded which). The CDR3 nucleotides read TGTGCCCACGGGAATTCACCCCTCCACTTT. It is translated as CAHGNSPLHF.